This T cell receptor beta chain was observed in a study of cytomegalovirus exposure and HLA in healthy donors (dated by TCRdb to 2016 to 2017). Turning to the overall study: An earlier analysis of around 600 of the donors reported 250 to 350 Gb of sequence data and approximately 110 million unique TCR beta sequences from 150 million to 200 million T cells. The study used immunosequencing to profile the T cell repertoires of 670 or so subjects and linked those repertoires to cytomegalovirus serostatus. An earlier analysis of 587 of the donors used high-throughput TCR beta sequencing to judge whether each TCR beta V gene segment behaved as functional or pseudogenic. To predict cytomegalovirus infection status, the study combined high-throughput TCR immunosequencing, statistical association of individual TCRs with disease status, and machine learning. The number of donors typed differed by locus, with 629-630 for A, B, C, DRB1 and DQB1, 522 for DQA1, approximately 570 for DPA1, and 400 to 490 for DPB1. Of the 350 to 450 genotyped donors, approximately 80% were placed in the genetic ancestry cluster associated with self-reported Caucasian donors. Every repertoire in the discovery cohort had been generated on one and the same sequencing platform. Along with the roughly 670-subject first cohort, a separate validation cohort of over 90 different subjects was used. Donor age, sex, ethnicity and CMV serostatus were collected together with the repertoire data. To study patterns of TCR occurrence, a later analysis re-analyzed previously published TCR beta repertoires from under 750 donors and added high-resolution HLA genotyping. Because of strong linkage in the cohort, a handful of DR-DQ haplotypes were treated as single units for association and clustering. The aim of the study was to test whether cataloging public T cell receptors could identify signatures of past pathogen exposure. The later analysis used no new phenotypic data to find candidate immune exposures, relying instead on TCR beta sequences and their occurrence across donors. Roughly 300 gigabases of sequencing data and tens of millions of unique TCR sequences were included in an early release covering about 600 HLA-typed donors. HLA typing included class I and class II loci at four-digit resolution. Among several hundred genotyped donors of the cohort, an average of around 220,000 unique TCR beta nucleotide sequences was sequenced per donor, of which about 18% were non-productive. A later genetic analysis took genome-wide SNP genotypes for 398 of the 666 donors and used that subset as a discovery cohort. Overall study outcomes, separate from this receptor: Only TCR beta chains were sequenced in this cohort, and the absence of alpha or paired-chain data limited detectable features. Over 15 rarely observed V segments, including chromosome 9 orphons, were excluded from the earlier analysis of several hundred of the donors because counts were too low. Most TCR sequences were observed very rarely across donors, whereas some public TCRs were present in many individuals. A later analysis reported that several top co-occurrence clusters appeared linked to parvovirus B19, influenza, CMV and Epstein-Barr virus. Cytomegalovirus status was reported to be diagnosed by the classifier with high specificity and sensitivity in both the original and validation cohorts. Most CMV-associated TCR beta chains appeared to be HLA-restricted in a later analysis, and the HLA associations seemed to be driven largely by CMV exposure. A few of the identified cytomegalovirus-associated TCR beta chains were confirmed in vitro to be specific for cytomegalovirus antigens. Immune exposure information for the cohort was limited to CMV serostatus. HLA typing was unavailable for some donors at each locus, so association tests used only the typed subset. Correlated functional status among segregating V segments might reflect linkage disequilibrium, but an unknown experimental factor could not be ruled out. In an earlier analysis of about 540 of the donors, most TCR beta V segments were observed in productive rearrangements about 87% or about 30% of the time, broadly matching IMGT annotations. A later genetic analysis associated a missense DCLRE1C variant with V-gene and J-gene trimming of TCR beta chains, and an independent cohort replicated the association. The sequencing pipeline was judged likely to have produced a cluster of highly shared sequence variants as a technical artifact. Specific HLA alleles were associated with 15,000 to 20,000 TCR beta sequences at a false discovery rate of 0.05 in a later analysis. A total of around 150 TCR beta chains were listed by the study as associated with cytomegalovirus. Roughly uniform sequencing depth across donors was assumed in presence/absence analyses, although this assumption may not hold. In a later genetic analysis, fewer N-insertions in productive TCRs were reported among donors in an Asian-associated ancestry cluster than the roughly 640-donor mean. In a later analysis, the rate of TCR association differed among HLA loci, with DRB1 alleles having the most associated TCRs and HLA-C alleles having the fewest. It was suggested by the authors that the approach could potentially be generalized to other disease states and immunological phenotypes. A later analysis found that HLA-associated TCR beta chains were more clonally expanded and had lower generation probabilities than equally common non-associated chains. Assigning TCR associations to individual alleles was difficult when HLA alleles, especially DR and DQ, strongly co-occurred. A further reported finding was that TCR beta sequences accurately predicted the HLA-A and HLA-B alleles for most subjects in the first cohort. Because the 87-base-pair reads could not distinguish some IMGT-functional V segments, including TRBV6-2 and TRBV6-3, those segments were excluded.

The library was produced with the immunoSEQ multiplex PCR assay. The multiplex PCR relied on a mix of 60 forward primers for TCR Vbeta segments and 13 reverse primers for TCR Jbeta segments. Amplification of the CDR3 region of rearranged TCR beta genes was performed with a multiplex PCR assay on genomic DNA. The amplified TCR beta libraries were sequenced on the Illumina HiSeq System as 87-base-pair reads. The authors' pipeline ran thus. A later analysis counted about 80 million unique TCR beta chains across the 700 or so repertoires, and some 12 million of these chains were shared by at least two donors. To remove PCR and sequencing errors, raw reads were error-corrected and collapsed into unique sequences using a nearest-neighbor algorithm that merged closely related sequences. To assign V, D and J gene segments, CDR3 sequences were aligned to IMGT reference sequences. For a sequence to be retained, a match of at least six nucleotides was required to both a V gene segment and a J gene segment. A rearrangement counted as productive if the CDR3 had no stop codons and remained in frame with V and J, and every other rearrangement counted as non-productive. Following IMGT convention, CDR3 was defined as the stretch from the second conserved V-encoded cysteine up to the conserved J-encoded phenylalanine. The earlier analysis of some 600 of the donors excluded sequences that lacked an unambiguous match to a single V gene segment. In an earlier analysis of 587 of the donors, V segments were called functional above 56.7% productive rearrangements and were called segregating when the between-donor standard deviation exceeded 5%. A statistical classification framework was built to diagnose cytomegalovirus status from the catalog of TCR beta chain sequences. In a later analysis, TCR nucleotide sequences were compared against IMGT/GENE-DB human TR gene sequences so that V and J genes could be assigned. A later analysis assigned CDR3 sequences and most-parsimonious VDJ recombination scenarios with the TCRdist pipeline. In a later analysis, each TCR beta chain was defined by its CDR3 amino acid sequence together with its V-gene family, and reads without a unique V-gene family were excluded. A later analysis removed several hundred highly shared, low-generation-probability nucleotide sequences to deal with suspected cross-contamination and a sequencing artifact. For each public chain, a later analysis derived a clonal expansion index from normalized ranks of inferred template counts within each repertoire. A later analysis computed generation probabilities with a VDJ recombination model fitted to out-of-frame rearrangements, and checked the results against IGoR. A later analysis scored TCR-TCR, TCR-HLA and TCR-CMV co-occurrence with hypergeometric tests, applying a repertoire-size bias correction to TCR pairs. In a later analysis, false discovery rates were estimated by permuting HLA or CMV assignments 20 times. A later analysis grouped co-occurring TCRs with DBSCAN, adding TCRdist sequence similarity when clustering within HLA-allele-positive subsets. Repertoires with fewer than 30,000 or more than 120,000 public chains were left out of co-occurrence clustering, as were a handful of repertoires with anomalous nucleotide sharing. TCRdb retrieved this table from immuneACCESS and kept in-frame rearrangements only. Not all clones are present; in checked studies, unresolved V genes account for under half, and no reason is known for the remainder. From that table come the V and J calls and clone size; the DNA was used to work out D and trimming. The sample table records approximately 170,000 clones; more than 80% of these occur just once. Approximately 2.3% of the sample goes to the ten largest clones.

The cohort consisted of 600 to 750 healthy bone marrow donors. At the time of sampling, all cohort members were nominally healthy, though unrecorded immune exposures were likely present. The donor was CMV seronegative and was included in the group of 352 seronegative cohort members. Every donor gave a peripheral blood sample, and the peripheral blood mononuclear cells from that sample were used for TCR beta sequencing. The Qiagen DNeasy Blood Extraction Kit was used to extract genomic DNA from the blood cell samples. V is trimmed back by 3 bases and J by 4 bases, and the junction contains 5 bases that no gene match accounts for. The CDR3 holds 14 amino acids from the cysteine to the phenylalanine. The read is trimmed to its CDR3 DNA, 42 bases read in frame from base 1. Sequences SGDLS (CDR1) and YYNGEE (CDR2) are obtained from the germline V gene. This clone showed up just once. It lacks a known antigen. No much larger clonotype is one base removed from it; base qualities were not supplied.

Material: PBMCs. Recombination linked TRBV9 to TRBJ2-7, and 9 junction bases match TRBD1. The receptor's source is a male donor in good health and CMV-seronegative. The encoded CDR3 is CASSEGTGLYEQYF. The DNA is as follows: TGTGCCAGCAGCGAGGGGACAGGGTTGTACGAGCAGTACTTC.